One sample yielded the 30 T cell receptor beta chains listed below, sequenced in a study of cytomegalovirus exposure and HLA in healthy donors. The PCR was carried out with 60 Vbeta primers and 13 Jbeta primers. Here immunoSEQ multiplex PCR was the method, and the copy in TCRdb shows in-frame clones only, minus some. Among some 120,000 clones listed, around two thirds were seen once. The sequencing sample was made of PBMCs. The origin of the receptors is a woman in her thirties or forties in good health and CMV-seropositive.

CDR3 coding DNA: TGTGCCAGCAGCCTAGGGACAGGGGGTAATAATGAAAAACTGTTTTTT. It yields the protein CASSLGTGGNNEKLFF. This chain joins TRBV7-9 and TRBJ1-4; 11 bases fit TRBD1. Germline loops: CDR1 SEHNR, CDR2 FQNEAQ (reference sequence). The ends lost 5 bases at V and 4 bases at J; junction bases unmatched: 6. The CDR3 loop spans 16 amino acids.

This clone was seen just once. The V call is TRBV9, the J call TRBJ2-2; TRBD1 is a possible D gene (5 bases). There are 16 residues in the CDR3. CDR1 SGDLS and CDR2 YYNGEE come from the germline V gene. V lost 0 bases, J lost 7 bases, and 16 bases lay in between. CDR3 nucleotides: TGTGCCAGCAGCGTAGTGTGGGGCGGTGAAGGCGGGGAGCTGTTTTTT. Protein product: CASSVVWGGEGGELFF.

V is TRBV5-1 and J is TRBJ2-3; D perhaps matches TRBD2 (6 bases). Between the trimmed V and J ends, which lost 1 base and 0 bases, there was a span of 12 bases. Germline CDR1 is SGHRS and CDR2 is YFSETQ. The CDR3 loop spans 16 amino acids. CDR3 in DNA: TGCGCCAGCAGCTTGAGAAGCGGGTCTAGCACAGATACGCAGTATTTT. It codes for CASSLRSGSSTDTQYF.

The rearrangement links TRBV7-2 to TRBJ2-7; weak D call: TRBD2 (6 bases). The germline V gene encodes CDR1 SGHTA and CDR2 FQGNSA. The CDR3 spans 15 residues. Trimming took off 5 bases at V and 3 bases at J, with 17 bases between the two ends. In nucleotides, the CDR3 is TGTGCCAGCAGCGCTAGTTCCGGGACTGGCTACGAGCAGTACTTC. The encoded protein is CASSASSGTGYEQYF.

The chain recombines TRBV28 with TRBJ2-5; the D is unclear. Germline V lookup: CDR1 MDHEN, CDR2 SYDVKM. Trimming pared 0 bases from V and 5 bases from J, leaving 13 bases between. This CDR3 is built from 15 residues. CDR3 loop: CASSLWIAARETQYF. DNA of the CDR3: TGTGCCAGCAGTTTATGGATCGCGGCCCGGGAGACCCAGTACTTC.

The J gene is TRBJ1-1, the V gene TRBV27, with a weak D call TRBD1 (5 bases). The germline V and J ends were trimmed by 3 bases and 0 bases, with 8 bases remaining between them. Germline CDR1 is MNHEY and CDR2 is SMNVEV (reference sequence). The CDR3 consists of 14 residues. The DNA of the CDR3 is TGTGCCAGCAGTTTTGGCAGGGTGAACACTGAAGCTTTCTTT. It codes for CASSFGRVNTEAFF.

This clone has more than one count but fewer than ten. The CDR3 loop reads CASSLTGSTEAFF. The CDR3 DNA is TGTGCCAGCTCACTTACAGGGTCGACTGAAGCTTTCTTT. The chain is built from TRBV18 and TRBJ1-1; tentatively, D is TRBD1 (6 bases). The CDR3 loop spans 13 amino acids. Germline assignment: CDR1 KGHSH and CDR2 LQKENI. V was pared by 4 bases and J by 5 bases, with 11 bases between. The whole variable domain, filled in from reference TRBV18 and TRBJ1-1, reads NAGVMQNPRHLVRRRGQEARLRCSPMKGHSHVYWYRQLPEEGLKFMVYLQKENIIDESGMPKERFSAEFPKEGPSILRIQQVVRGDSAAYFCASSLTGSTEAFFGQGTRLTVV.

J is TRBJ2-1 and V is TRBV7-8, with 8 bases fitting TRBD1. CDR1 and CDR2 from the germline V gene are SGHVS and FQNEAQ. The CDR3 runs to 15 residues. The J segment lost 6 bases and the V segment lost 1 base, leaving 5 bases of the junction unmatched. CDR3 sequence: CASSLEGQVTNEQFF. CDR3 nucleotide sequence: TGTGCCAGCAGCTTAGAGGGACAGGTCACCAATGAGCAGTTCTTC.

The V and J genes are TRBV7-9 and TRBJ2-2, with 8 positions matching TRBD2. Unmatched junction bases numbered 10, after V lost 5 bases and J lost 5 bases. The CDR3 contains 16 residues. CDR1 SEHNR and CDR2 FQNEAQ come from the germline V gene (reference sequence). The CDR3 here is CASSPTSALGTGELFF. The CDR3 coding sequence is TGTGCCAGCAGCCCGACTAGCGCGCTGGGTACCGGGGAGCTGTTTTTT.

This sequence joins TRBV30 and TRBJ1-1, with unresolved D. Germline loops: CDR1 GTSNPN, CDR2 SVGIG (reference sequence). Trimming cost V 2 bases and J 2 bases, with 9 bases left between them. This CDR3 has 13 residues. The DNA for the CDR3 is TGTGCCTGGAGTCAAGAACATAACACTGAAGCTTTCTTT. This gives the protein CAWSQEHNTEAFF.

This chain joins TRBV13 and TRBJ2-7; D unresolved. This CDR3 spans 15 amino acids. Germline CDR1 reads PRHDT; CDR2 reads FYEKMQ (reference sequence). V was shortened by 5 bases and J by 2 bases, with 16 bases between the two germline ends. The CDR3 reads CASSPSAYSPYEQYF. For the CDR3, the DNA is TGTGCCAGCAGCCCCAGCGCTTATTCGCCCTACGAGCAGTACTTC.

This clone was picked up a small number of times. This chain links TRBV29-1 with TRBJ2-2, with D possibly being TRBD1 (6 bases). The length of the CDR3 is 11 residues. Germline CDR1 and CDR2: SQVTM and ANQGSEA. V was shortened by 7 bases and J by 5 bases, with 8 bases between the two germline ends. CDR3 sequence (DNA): TGCAGCGGGGGGCAGACCGGGGAGCTGTTTTTT. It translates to CSGGQTGELFF.

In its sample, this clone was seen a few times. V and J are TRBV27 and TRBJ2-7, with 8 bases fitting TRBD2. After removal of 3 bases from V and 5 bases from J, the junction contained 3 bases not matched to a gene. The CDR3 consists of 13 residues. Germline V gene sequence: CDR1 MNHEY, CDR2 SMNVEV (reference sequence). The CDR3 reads CASSFSGSHEQYF. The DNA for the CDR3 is TGTGCCAGCAGTTTCAGCGGGAGCCACGAGCAGTACTTC.

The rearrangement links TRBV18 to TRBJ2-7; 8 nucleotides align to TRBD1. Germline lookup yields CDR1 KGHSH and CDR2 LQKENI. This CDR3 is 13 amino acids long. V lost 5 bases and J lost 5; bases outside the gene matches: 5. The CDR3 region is CASSTGQGHEQYF. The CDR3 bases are TGTGCCAGCTCAACCGGACAGGGCCACGAGCAGTACTTC.

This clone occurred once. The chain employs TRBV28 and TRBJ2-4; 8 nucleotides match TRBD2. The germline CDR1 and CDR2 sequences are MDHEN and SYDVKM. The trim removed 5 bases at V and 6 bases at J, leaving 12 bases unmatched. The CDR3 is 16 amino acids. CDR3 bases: TGTGCCAGCAGTACCGGACTAGCCGGAGGATTAAACATTCAGTACTTC. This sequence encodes CASSTGLAGGLNIQYF. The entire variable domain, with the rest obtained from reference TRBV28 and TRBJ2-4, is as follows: DVKVTQSSRYLVKRTGEKVFLECVQDMDHENMFWYRQDPGLGLRLIYFSYDVKMKEKGDIPEGYSVSREKKERFSLILESASTNQTSMYLCASSTGLAGGLNIQYFGAGTRLSVL.

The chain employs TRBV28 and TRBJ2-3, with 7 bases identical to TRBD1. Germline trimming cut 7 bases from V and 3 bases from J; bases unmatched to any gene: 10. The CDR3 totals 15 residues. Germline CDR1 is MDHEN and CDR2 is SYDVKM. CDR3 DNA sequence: TGTGCCAGCACTTTCCCGAACAGGGGTACAGATACGCAGTATTTT. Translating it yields CASTFPNRGTDTQYF.

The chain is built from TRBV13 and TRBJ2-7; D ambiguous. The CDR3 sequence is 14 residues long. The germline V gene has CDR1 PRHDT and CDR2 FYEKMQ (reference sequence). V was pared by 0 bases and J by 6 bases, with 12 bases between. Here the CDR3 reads CASSLGTLTTEQYF. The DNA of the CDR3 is TGTGCCAGCAGCTTAGGGACATTAACAACCGAGCAGTACTTC.

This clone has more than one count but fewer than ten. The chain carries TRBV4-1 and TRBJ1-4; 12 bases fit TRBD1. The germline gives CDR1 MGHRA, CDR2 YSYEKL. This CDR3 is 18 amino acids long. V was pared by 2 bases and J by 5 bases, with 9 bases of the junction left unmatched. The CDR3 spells CASSQPGTGGAENEKLFF. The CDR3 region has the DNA TGCGCCAGCAGCCAACCCGGGACAGGGGGCGCCGAAAATGAAAAACTGTTTTTT.

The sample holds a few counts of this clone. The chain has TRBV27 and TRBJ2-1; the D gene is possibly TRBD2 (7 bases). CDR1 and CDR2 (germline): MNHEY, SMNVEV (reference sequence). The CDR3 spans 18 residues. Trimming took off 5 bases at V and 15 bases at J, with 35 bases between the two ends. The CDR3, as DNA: TGTGCCAGCAGTGCACACGCGGTAGGGGGAGGGCCAGGTGGAGAAGGGTTCTTC. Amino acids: CASSAHAVGGGPGGEGFF.

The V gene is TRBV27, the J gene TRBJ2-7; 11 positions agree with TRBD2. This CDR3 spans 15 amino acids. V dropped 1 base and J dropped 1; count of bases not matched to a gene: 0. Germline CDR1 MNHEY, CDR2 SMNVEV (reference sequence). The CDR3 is CASSLLAGGSYEQYF. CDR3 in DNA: TGTGCCAGCAGTTTATTAGCGGGAGGGTCCTACGAGCAGTACTTC.

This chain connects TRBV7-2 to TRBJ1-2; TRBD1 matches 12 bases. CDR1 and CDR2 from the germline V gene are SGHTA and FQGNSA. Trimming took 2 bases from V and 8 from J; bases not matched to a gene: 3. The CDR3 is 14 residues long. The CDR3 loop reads CASSLRDRGLGYTF. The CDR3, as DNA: TGTGCCAGCAGCTTACGGGACAGGGGGCTCGGCTACACCTTC.

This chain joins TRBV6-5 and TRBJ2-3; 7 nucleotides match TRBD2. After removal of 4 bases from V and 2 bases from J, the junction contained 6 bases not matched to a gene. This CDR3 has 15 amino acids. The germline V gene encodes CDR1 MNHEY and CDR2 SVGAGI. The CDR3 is CASSFQRGFTDTQYF. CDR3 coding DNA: TGTGCCAGCAGTTTCCAGCGGGGCTTCACAGATACGCAGTATTTT.

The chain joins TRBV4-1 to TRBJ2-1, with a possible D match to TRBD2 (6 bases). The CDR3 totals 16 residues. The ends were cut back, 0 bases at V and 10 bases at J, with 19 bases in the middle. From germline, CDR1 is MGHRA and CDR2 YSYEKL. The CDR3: CASSQDHPEGLGEQFF. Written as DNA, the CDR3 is TGCGCCAGCAGCCAAGATCATCCGGAGGGCCTGGGGGAGCAGTTCTTC.

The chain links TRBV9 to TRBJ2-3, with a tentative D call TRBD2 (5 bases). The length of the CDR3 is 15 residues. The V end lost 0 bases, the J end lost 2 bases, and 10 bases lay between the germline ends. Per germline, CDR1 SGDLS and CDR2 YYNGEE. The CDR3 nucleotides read TGTGCCAGCAGCGTAGATTCGGGAAACACAGATACGCAGTATTTT. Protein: CASSVDSGNTDTQYF.

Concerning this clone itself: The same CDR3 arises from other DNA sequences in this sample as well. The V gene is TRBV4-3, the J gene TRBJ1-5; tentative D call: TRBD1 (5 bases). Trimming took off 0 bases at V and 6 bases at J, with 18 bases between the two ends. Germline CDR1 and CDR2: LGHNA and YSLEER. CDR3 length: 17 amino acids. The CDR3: CASSQDFTMQGGQPQHF. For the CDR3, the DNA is TGCGCCAGCAGCCAAGATTTTACGATGCAGGGCGGTCAGCCCCAGCATTTT.

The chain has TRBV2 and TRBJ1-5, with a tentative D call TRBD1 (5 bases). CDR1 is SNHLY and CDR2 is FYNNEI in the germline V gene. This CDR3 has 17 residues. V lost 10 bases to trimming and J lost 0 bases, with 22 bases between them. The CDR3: CATEWWGVSDSNQPQHF. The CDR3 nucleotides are TGTGCCACCGAATGGTGGGGGGTCAGCGATAGCAATCAGCCCCAGCATTTT.

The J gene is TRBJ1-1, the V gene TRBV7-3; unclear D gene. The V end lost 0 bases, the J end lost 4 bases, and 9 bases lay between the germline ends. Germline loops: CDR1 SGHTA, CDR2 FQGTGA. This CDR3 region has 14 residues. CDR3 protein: CASSLTPLGTEAFF. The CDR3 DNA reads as TGTGCCAGCAGCTTAACCCCGCTAGGCACTGAAGCTTTCTTT.

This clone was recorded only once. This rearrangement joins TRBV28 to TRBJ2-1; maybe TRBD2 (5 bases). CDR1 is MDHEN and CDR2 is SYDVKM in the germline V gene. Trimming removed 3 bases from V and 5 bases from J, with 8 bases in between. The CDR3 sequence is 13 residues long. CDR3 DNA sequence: TGTGCCAGCAGTTTTGGGCGGGACAATGAGCAGTTCTTC. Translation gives CASSFGRDNEQFF.

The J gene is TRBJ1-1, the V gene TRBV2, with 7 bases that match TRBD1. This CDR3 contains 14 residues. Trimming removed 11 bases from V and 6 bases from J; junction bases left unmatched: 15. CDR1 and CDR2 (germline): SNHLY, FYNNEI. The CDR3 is CADPDRAGDAEAFF. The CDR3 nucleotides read TGTGCCGACCCAGACAGGGCTGGAGACGCTGAAGCTTTCTTT.

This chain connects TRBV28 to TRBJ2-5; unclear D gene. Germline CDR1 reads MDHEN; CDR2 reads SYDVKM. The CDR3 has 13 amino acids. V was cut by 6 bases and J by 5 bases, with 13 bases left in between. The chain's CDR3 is CASSQPQVETQYF. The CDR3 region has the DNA TGTGCCAGCAGCCAGCCGCAGGTTGAGACCCAGTACTTC.